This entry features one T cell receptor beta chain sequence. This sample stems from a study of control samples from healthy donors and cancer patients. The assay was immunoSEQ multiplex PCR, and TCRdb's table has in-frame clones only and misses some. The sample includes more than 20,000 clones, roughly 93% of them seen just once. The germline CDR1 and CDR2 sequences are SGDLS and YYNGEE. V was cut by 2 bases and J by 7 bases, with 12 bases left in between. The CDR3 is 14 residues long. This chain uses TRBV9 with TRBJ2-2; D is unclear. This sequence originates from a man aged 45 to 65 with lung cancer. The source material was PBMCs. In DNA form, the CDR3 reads TGTGCCAGCAGCGTTACGGGTTTGGACGGGGAGCTGTTTTTT. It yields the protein CASSVTGLDGELFF. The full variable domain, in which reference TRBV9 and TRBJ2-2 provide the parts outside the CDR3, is DSGVTQTPKHLITATGQRVTLRCSPRSGDLSVYWYQQSLDQGLQFLIQYYNGEERAKGNILERFSAQQFPDLHSELNLSSLELGDSALYFCASSVTGLDGELFFGEGSRLTVL.